This TCR beta chain was captured by sequencing in a study of T-cell reconstitution after alpha-beta-depleted transplantation in children. This clonotype has ten or more counts. A TCRbeta library incorporating unique molecular identifiers was prepared. Using its own MiXCR run on the PCR reads, TCRdb lists one record per CDR3 protein. The sample consists of a few hundred thousand distinct CDR3 sequences, 13% of them appearing once. The germline V gene has CDR1 DFQATT and CDR2 SNEGSKA (reference sequence). The CDR3 contains 14 residues. V lost 0 bases and J lost 3, with 12 bases in between. The J gene is TRBJ2-7, the V gene TRBV20-1, with D tentatively TRBD1 or TRBD2 (5 bases each). This TCR derives from a human donor who donated a stem cell graft to a child with Fanconi anemia. The sample was PBMCs, taken from the stem cell graft. Here the CDR3 reads CSARDPGTGYEQYF. CDR3 bases: TGCAGTGCTAGAGATCCGGGGACGGGCTACGAGCAGTACTTC.